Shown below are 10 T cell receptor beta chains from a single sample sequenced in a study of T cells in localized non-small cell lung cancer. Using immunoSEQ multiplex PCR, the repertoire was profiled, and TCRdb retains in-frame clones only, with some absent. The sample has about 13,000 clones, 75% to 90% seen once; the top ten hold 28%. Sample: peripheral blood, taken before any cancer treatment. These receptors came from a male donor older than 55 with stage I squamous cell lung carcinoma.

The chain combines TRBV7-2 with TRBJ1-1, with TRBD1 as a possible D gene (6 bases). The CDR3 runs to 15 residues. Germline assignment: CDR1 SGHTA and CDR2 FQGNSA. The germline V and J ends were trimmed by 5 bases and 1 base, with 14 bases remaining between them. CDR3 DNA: TGTGCCAGCAGCCCTTCGACAGGTTGGAACACTGAAGCTTTCTTT. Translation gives CASSPSTGWNTEAFF.

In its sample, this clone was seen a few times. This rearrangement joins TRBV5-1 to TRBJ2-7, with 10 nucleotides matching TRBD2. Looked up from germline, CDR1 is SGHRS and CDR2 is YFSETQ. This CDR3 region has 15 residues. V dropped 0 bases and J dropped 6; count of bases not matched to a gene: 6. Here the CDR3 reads CASSLVRTSGSEQYF. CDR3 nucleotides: TGCGCCAGCAGCTTGGTGCGGACTAGCGGTTCCGAGCAGTACTTC.

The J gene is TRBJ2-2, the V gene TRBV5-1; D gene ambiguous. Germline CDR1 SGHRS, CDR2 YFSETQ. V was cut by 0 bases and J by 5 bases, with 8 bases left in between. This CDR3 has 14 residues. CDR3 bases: TGCGCCAGCAGCTTGGCATTGGGTACCGGGGAGCTGTTTTTT. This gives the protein CASSLALGTGELFF. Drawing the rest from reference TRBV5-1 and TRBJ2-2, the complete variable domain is KAGVTQTPRYLIKTRGQQVTLSCSPISGHRSVSWYQQTPGQGLQFLFEYFSETQRNKGNFPGRFSGRQFSNSRSEMNVSTLELGDSALYLCASSLALGTGELFFGEGSRLTVL.

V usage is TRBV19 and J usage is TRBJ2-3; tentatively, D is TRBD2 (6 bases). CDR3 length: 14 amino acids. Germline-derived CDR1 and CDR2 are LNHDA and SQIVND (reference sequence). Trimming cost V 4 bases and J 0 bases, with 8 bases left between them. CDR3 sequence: CASSNRGSTDTQYF. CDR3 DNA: TGTGCCAGTAGTAACCGGGGGAGCACAGATACGCAGTATTTT.

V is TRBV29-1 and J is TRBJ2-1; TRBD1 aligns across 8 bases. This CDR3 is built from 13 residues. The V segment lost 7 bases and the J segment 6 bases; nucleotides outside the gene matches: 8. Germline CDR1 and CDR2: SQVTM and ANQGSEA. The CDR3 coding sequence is TGCAGCGCGCCAGGGGGCACTCTCAATGAGCAGTTCTTC. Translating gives CSAPGGTLNEQFF.

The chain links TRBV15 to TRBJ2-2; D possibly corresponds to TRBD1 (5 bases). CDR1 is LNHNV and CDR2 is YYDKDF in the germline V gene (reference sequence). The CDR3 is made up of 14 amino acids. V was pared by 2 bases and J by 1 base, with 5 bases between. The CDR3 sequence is CATSRRGNTGELFF. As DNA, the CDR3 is TGTGCCACCAGCAGAAGGGGGAACACCGGGGAGCTGTTTTTT.

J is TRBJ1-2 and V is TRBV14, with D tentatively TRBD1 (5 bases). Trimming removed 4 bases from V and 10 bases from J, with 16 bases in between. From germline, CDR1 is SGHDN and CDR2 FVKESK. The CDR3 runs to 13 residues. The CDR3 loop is CASSPPLDMSYTF. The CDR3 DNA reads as TGTGCCAGCAGCCCTCCATTGGACATGTCCTACACCTTC.

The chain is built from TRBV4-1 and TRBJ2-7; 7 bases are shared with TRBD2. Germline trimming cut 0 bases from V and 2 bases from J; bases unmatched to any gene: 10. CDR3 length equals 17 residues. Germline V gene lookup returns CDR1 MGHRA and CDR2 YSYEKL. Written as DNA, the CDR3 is TGCGCCAGCAGCCAAGATAGGGGAACGGGAGGACCCTACGAGCAGTACTTC. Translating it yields CASSQDRGTGGPYEQYF.

The CDR3 coding sequence is TGTGCCAGTAGTTACAGGAGCAACACCGGGGAGCTGTTTTTT. Its protein product is CASSYRSNTGELFF. This chain links TRBV19 with TRBJ2-2; TRBD1 is a possible D gene (5 bases). V lost 5 bases, J lost 2 bases, and 9 bases lay in between. This CDR3 has 14 residues. Germline values: CDR1 LNHDA, CDR2 SQIVND (reference sequence).

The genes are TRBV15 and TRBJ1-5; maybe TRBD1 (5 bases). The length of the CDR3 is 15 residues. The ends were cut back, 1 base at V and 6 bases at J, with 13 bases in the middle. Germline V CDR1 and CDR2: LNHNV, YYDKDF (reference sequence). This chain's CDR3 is CATSRGAGLLQPQHF. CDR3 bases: TGTGCCACCAGCAGAGGAGCGGGACTGCTTCAGCCCCAGCATTTT.